This entry concerns a single T cell receptor beta chain. The antigen is undetermined. Primers included in the PCR were 60 Vbeta and 13 Jbeta primers. Only in-frame clones appear in the TCRdb table, and some are missing; sequencing was by immunoSEQ multiplex PCR. Here the sample spans 120,000 to 150,000 clones, around 78% being singletons. The sample belongs to a study of cytomegalovirus exposure and HLA in healthy donors. Study details: An analysis done earlier identified roughly 120 million unique TCR beta sequences from around 180 million T cells. The study, taken as a whole, reports: The likely origin of a cluster of highly shared sequence variants was a sequencing artifact. Cytomegalovirus association was assigned to under 200 TCR beta chains. In a later analysis, TCR beta V- and J-gene trimming was associated with a missense DCLRE1C variant.

The CDR3 is 16 residues long. V shed 3 bases and J 7 bases; nucleotides not matched to a gene: 12. The germline V gene encodes CDR1 SGHRS and CDR2 YFSETQ. The receptor's source is a man aged 35 to 55 in good health and CMV-seropositive. V usage is TRBV5-1 and J usage is TRBJ1-2, with 10 nucleotides matching TRBD1. The sequencing sample was made of PBMCs. The DNA for the CDR3 is TGCGCCAGCAGCTCAACTATGACCGGGACAGGGGTTGGCTACACCTTC. It yields the protein CASSSTMTGTGVGYTF.